Below are 17 T cell receptor beta chains sequenced from a single sample in a study of tumor and adjacent non-tumor tissue in lung cancer. TCRbeta libraries were built with three rounds of nested PCR, modified from ARM-PCR. MiXCR, run by TCRdb on the multiplex PCR reads, gives a single entry per CDR3 protein. The sample lists 50,000 or so distinct CDR3 sequences, about 79% occurring once. RNA was extracted from bulk tissue without any cell sorting. More than 3 cm separated this lung sample from the edge of the tumor. The sequenced material came from distant non-tumor lung tissue. Receptors originate from a woman aged 55-69 years with non-small cell lung cancer.

Remarks on this clonotype: Germline is not matched at one junction end, which may reflect a read error. This chain connects TRBV4-3 to TRBJ2-1; D may be TRBD2 (6 bases). The germline CDR1 and CDR2 sequences are LGHNA and YSLEER. This CDR3 has 19 residues. The CDR3 coding sequence is TGCGCCAGCAGCCAACATACCGGGACTTCTGATAGCTCCTACAATGAGCAGTTTTTC. Its translation: CASSQHTGTSDSSYNEQFF.

A single count supports this clonotype. At one of its ends the junction is not consistent with the germline gene, which may arise from a read error. The chain combines TRBV7-8 with TRBJ2-7; 7 nucleotides agree with TRBD2. The CDR3 is 17 residues long. CDR1 is SGHVS, CDR2 FQNEAQ, per germline. The CDR3 DNA reads as TGTGCCAGGAGCTTCCCCACTAGCGACCAAGGGAACTACGAGCAGTACTTC. It yields the protein CARSFPTSDQGNYEQYF.

With respect to this clonotype: A much more abundant neighbour one base away suggests this may be a read error. This rearrangement joins TRBV7-9 to TRBJ1-1; D remains ambiguous. Germline V CDR1 and CDR2: SEHNR, FQNEAQ (reference sequence). This CDR3 is built from 16 residues. The DNA for the CDR3 is TGTGCCAGCAGCTTATATGTATCACGGGGAAACACTGAAACTTTCTTT. Its translation is CASSLYVSRGNTETFF. Supplemented by reference TRBV7-9 and TRBJ1-1, the full variable domain reads DTGVSQNPRHKITKRGQNVTFRCDPISEHNRLYWYRQTLGQGPEFLTYFQNEAQLEKSRLLSDRFSAERPKGSFSTLEIQRTEQGDSAMYLCASSLYVSRGNTETFFGQGTRLTVV.

Turning to this clonotype: No conserved phenylalanine or tryptophan is present at the end of the CDR3, so a read error is the likely explanation. This chain joins TRBV5-6 and TRBJ2-3, with D unclear. Germline CDR1 reads SGHDT; CDR2 reads YYEEEE. CDR3 length: 14 residues. CDR3 region: CASSLGSRTDTQYS. For the CDR3, the DNA is TGTGCCAGCAGCTTGGGAAGCCGCACAGATACCCAGTATTCT.

Turning to this clonotype: One junction end does not reproduce the germline sequence, and a read error may be involved. This chain links TRBV11-3 with TRBJ2-3; 8 nucleotides agree with TRBD2. CDR1 is SGHNT, CDR2 YENEEA, per germline. The CDR3 has 16 residues. The CDR3 DNA sequence: TGTGCCAGCAGCCCCGGCGTAGCGGGGTCAACAGATACACAGTTTTTT. Translated, it gives CASSPGVAGSTDTQFF. Full variable domain (rest looked up from reference TRBV11-3 and TRBJ2-3): EAGVVQSPRYKIIEKKQPVAFWCNPISGHNTLYWYLQNLGQGPELLIRYENEEAVDDSQLPKDRFSAERLKGVDSTLKIQPAELGDSAVYLCASSPGVAGSTDTQFFGPGTRLTVL.

The table lists this clonotype with a few counts. The junction departs from the called germline gene at one end, perhaps through a read error. The V gene is TRBV28, the J gene TRBJ2-5, with D perhaps given as TRBD1 or TRBD2 (5 bases each). The CDR3 spans 16 residues. Germline V gene sequence: CDR1 MDHEN, CDR2 SYDVKM. The CDR3 DNA sequence: TGTGCCAGCAGTTTTAGGGGCAGGGTGGGACCGGAGACCCAGAACTTC. Amino acid sequence: CASSFRGRVGPETQNF.

Only one count was recorded for this clonotype. The junction departs from germline at one end; a sequencing error may be responsible. CDR3 residues: CTVKGQGNNERFF. The CDR3 region has the DNA TGCACAGTGAAGGGACAGGGTAACAATGAGCGGTTCTTC. The chain employs TRBV29-1 and TRBJ2-1; 9 bases fit TRBD1. Per the germline V gene, CDR1 is SQVTM and CDR2 is ANQGSEA. This CDR3 spans 13 amino acids.

Points on this clonotype: A read error may account for a junction end that differs from germline. This chain uses TRBV12-3 or TRBV12-4 with TRBJ1-2; D is unclear. The CDR3 has 13 amino acids. The CDR3 reads CASTIPGMPDYIF. CDR3 nucleotide sequence: TGTGCCAGCACTATTCCGGGGATGCCGGACTACATCTTC.

At least ten counts were recorded for this clonotype. A read error may account for a junction end that differs from germline. The chain has TRBV20-1 and TRBJ2-2; D might be TRBD1 or TRBD2, each matching 5 bases. This CDR3 is 15 amino acids long. Per the germline V gene, CDR1 is DFQATT and CDR2 is SNEGSKA (reference sequence). CDR3 bases: TGCAGTGCCAGAGGGGCAGATACGAACACCGGGGAGCTGTTTTTT. This translates into CSARGADTNTGELFF.

This clonotype was recorded at least ten times. The chain employs TRBV6-6 and TRBJ1-2; perhaps TRBD1 as D (6 bases). This CDR3 contains 16 residues. Germline V lookup: CDR1 MNHNY, CDR2 SVGAGI (reference sequence). V was trimmed by 3 bases and J by 0 bases, leaving 14 bases between them. The CDR3 here is CASSYENRATNYGYTF. The CDR3 DNA reads TGTGCCAGCAGTTATGAAAACAGGGCGACTAACTATGGCTACACCTTC.

A note on this clonotype: A read error may account for a junction end that differs from germline. DNA for the CDR3: TGTGCCAGCAGTTTGGGGGGTTTTTGGCAGGGGAGCTCCTACGAGCAGTACTTC. As protein: CASSLGGFWQGSSYEQYF. The chain links TRBV5-5 to TRBJ2-7, with D perhaps matching TRBD1 or TRBD2 (6 bases each). Germline V gene data show CDR1 as SGHKS and CDR2 as YYEKEE (reference sequence). The CDR3 totals 18 residues.

V usage is TRBV29-1 and J usage is TRBJ1-1; D uncertain. This CDR3 is 14 amino acids long. Trimming cost V 0 bases and J 4 bases, with 12 bases left between them. Germline lookup yields CDR1 SQVTM and CDR2 ANQGSEA. The CDR3 DNA is TGCAGCGTTGAAGATTGGCCCGGACTCACTGAAGCTTTCTTT. It translates to CSVEDWPGLTEAFF.

V and J are TRBV11-3 and TRBJ1-1, with D unclear. The CDR3 has 17 residues. CDR1 and CDR2 from the germline V gene are SGHNT and YENEEA. With 0 bases removed from V and 0 bases from J, the gap between germline ends came to 14 bases. As DNA, the CDR3 is TGTGCCAGCAGCTTAGAGGTATTGGGCCGGGTGAACACTGAAGCTTTCTTT. This encodes CASSLEVLGRVNTEAFF.

Concerning this clonotype: The conserved final phenylalanine or tryptophan is absent from the CDR3, which likely points to a read error. This chain links TRBV12-3 or TRBV12-4 with TRBJ1-2; possibly TRBD1 for D (6 bases). The CDR3 runs to 14 residues. V was cut by 4 bases and J by 4 bases, with 13 bases left in between. The CDR3 sequence: CASSSGRGTYGYTS. CDR3 DNA sequence: TGTGCCAGCAGTTCGGGCAGGGGAACCTATGGCTACACCTCC.

A word on this clonotype: The junction departs from germline at one end; a sequencing error may be responsible. The rearrangement joins TRBV29-1 to TRBJ2-7; the D gene is possibly TRBD2 (5 bases). The CDR3 totals 15 residues. CDR1 and CDR2 (germline): SQVTM, ANQGSEA. The CDR3 bases are TGTAGCGTTGGAGATCGGGCAGGCGGTTACAACGAGCAGTACTTC. Encoded protein: CSVGDRAGGYNEQYF.

As concerns this clonotype: Mismatch with germline at one junction end may stem from a read error. The CDR3 spells CANSQDGRGDYTEVFF. DNA of the CDR3: TGCGCTAACAGCCAAGATGGGAGAGGGGATTACACTGAAGTTTTCTTT. The rearrangement joins TRBV4-3 to TRBJ1-1; maybe TRBD1 (5 bases). Germline CDR1 is LGHNA and CDR2 is YSLEER. This CDR3 is 16 amino acids long.

In its sample, this clonotype was seen many times. V usage is TRBV5-1 and J usage is TRBJ2-5; D is undetermined. The V and J ends lost 2 bases and 1 base respectively, with 3 bases between them. Germline CDR1 and CDR2: SGHRS and YFSETQ. The CDR3 has 12 amino acids. This CDR3 is CASSLGQETQYF. The DNA of the CDR3 is TGCGCCAGCAGCTTAGGCCAAGAGACCCAGTACTTC.